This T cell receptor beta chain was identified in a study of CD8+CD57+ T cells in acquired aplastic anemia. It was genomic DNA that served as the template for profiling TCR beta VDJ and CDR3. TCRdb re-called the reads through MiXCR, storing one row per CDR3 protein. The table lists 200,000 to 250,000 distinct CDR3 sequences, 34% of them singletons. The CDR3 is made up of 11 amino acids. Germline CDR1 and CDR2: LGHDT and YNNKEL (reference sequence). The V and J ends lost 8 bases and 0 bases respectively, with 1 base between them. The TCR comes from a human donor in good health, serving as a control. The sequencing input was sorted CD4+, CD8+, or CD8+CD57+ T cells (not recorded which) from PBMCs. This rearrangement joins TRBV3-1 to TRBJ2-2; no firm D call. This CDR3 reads CASANTGELFF. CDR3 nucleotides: TGTGCCAGCGCGAACACCGGGGAGCTGTTTTTT.